The entry below describes one TCR beta chain. These data belong to a study of blood T cell repertoires in COVID-19. Study information: The origin of the acute and convalescent COVID-19 samples was the United States, Italy and Spain. T cells, B-cell-depleted T cells, or PBMCs supplied cDNA or gDNA.

As handled by the study authors: Reference gene primer amplification yielded estimated nucleated cell counts. Sequencing was performed with immunoSEQ multiplex PCR; in TCRdb, only in-frame clones are kept and a portion is missing. Clone size and the V and J calls come from that table; the DNA yielded D and trimming. The table records under 85,000 clones, roughly 78% of them present only once. Germline loops: CDR1 MNHEY, CDR2 SMNVEV (reference sequence). The CDR3 has 15 amino acids. V shed 4 bases and J shed 4 bases, with 11 bases lying between them. This chain connects TRBV27 to TRBJ2-6; the D is unclear. The sequencing sample was made of peripheral blood. This clonotype was sampled from a human donor in a cohort sampled during active COVID-19. CDR3 region: CASSSLDSGANVLTF. CDR3 nucleotides: TGTGCCAGCAGTTCCCTAGATTCCGGGGCCAACGTCCTGACTTTC. The variable domain in full, completed from reference TRBV27 and TRBJ2-6, reads EAQVTQNPRYLITVTGKKLTVTCSQNMNHEYMSWYRQDPGLGLRQIYYSMNVEVTDKGDVPEGYKVSRKEKRNFPLILESPSPNQTSLYFCASSSLDSGANVLTFGAGSRLTVL.